A selection of T cell receptor beta chains follows, all from one sample in a study of blood T cell repertoires in COVID-19. The protocol was immunoSEQ multiplex PCR, while the TCRdb copy is restricted to in-frame clones and leaves out a portion. The sample lists over 250,000 clones; around 88% were seen once. Sequencing used peripheral blood. The source is a woman in her sixties or seventies with COVID-19, enrolled during active disease. The CDR3 runs from the conserved cysteine through the conserved F or W. Fields, in order: CDR3 length, J gene, V gene, clone size, D gene, CDR3 DNA, CDR3 protein. The D gene is left open where the match is weak. Only some rows state a clone size, as once, few, many or a class for expanded clones.

13 | TRBJ2-7 | TRBV7-2 | - | TRBD2 | TGTGCCAGCCGAGTAGCGGGGGGGTACGAGCAGTACTTC | CASRVAGGYEQYF
13 | TRBJ2-7 | TRBV19 | - | - | TGTGCCAGTAGTATTGGCAGGGGTTATGAGCAGTACTTC | CASSIGRGYEQYF
16 | TRBJ2-1 | TRBV5-6 | - | - | TGTGCCAGCAGCCAGGTATCGGGGGGCCTCTGGGATGAGCAGTTCTTC | CASSQVSGGLWDEQFF
17 | TRBJ2-3 | TRBV11-2 | - | - | TGTGCCAGCAGCTTAGGCGGGCTCGCGGGCTTCACAGATACGCAGTATTTT | CASSLGGLAGFTDTQYF
14 | TRBJ2-7 | TRBV10-2 | - | TRBD1 | TGCGCCAGCTTTTCTGGGGACAGCTCCTACGAGCAGTACTTC | CASFSGDSSYEQYF
16 | TRBJ2-2 | TRBV5-1 | once | - | TGCGCCAGCAGCCCCAGGGGGACTTCGAACACCGGGGAGCTGTTTTTT | CASSPRGTSNTGELFF
16 | TRBJ2-3 | TRBV7-2 | - | TRBD2 | TGTGCCAGCAGCCCCCGGGGCGGGGGTCGCATGAATACGCAGTATTTT | CASSPRGGGRMNTQYF
13 | TRBJ2-5 | TRBV11-2 | - | TRBD2 | TGTGCCAGCAGCCAATGGGGGGGGGAGACCCAGTACTTC | CASSQWGGETQYF
13 | TRBJ1-2 | TRBV4-1 | - | - | TGCGCCAGCAGCCAAGTCTGGGGGGATGGCTACACCTTC | CASSQVWGDGYTF
12 | TRBJ1-5 | TRBV6-5 | - | - | TGTGCCAGCACCTGGGCGAATCAGCCCCAGCATTTT | CASTWANQPQHF
13 | TRBJ1-5 | TRBV4-2 | many | - | TGTGCCAGCAGCCAAGATCTTAATCAGCCCCAGCATTTT | CASSQDLNQPQHF
18 | TRBJ2-2 | TRBV5-6 | - | - | TGTGCCAGCAGCTCACCCGGGTTTCGTCGCAGGGTGACCGGGGAGCTGTTTTTT | CASSSPGFRRRVTGELFF
17 | TRBJ2-7 | TRBV6-2/TRBV6-3 | - | TRBD1 | TGTGCCAGCAGTCGTATCCTGCCGGGACAGGGGACCTACGAGCAGTACTTC | CASSRILPGQGTYEQYF
15 | TRBJ1-2 | TRBV7-2 | - | - | TGTGCCAGCAGCTCCGAGGTGGACAGACCCTATGGCTACACCTTC | CASSSEVDRPYGYTF
19 | TRBJ2-6 | TRBV7-2 | - | TRBD1 | TGTGCCAGCAGCTTAAGGGCCGGGACAGGTCCCTCTGGGGCCAACGTCCTGACTTTC | CASSLRAGTGPSGANVLTF
16 | TRBJ2-6 | TRBV24-1 | - | TRBD1 | TGTGCCACCGGAAGGACAGGCGGATCTGGGGCCAACGTCCTGACTTTC | CATGRTGGSGANVLTF
16 | TRBJ2-5 | TRBV24-1 | - | - | TGTGCCACCAGTGATTTGGGCCCACGGGGTCAAGAGACCCAGTACTTC | CATSDLGPRGQETQYF
13 | TRBJ1-2 | TRBV9 | - | - | TGTGCCAGCAGCACTGACAGTAACTATGGCTACACCTTC | CASSTDSNYGYTF
16 | TRBJ2-1 | TRBV7-9 | - | TRBD2 | TGTGCCAGCAGCCACCCTGGGGGGGGCTCCTACAATGAGCAGTTCTTC | CASSHPGGGSYNEQFF
16 | TRBJ2-7 | TRBV6-2/TRBV6-3 | - | TRBD1 | TGTGCCAGCAGTCCGACGGGACAGAGTCTTCCCTACGAGCAGTACTTC | CASSPTGQSLPYEQYF
16 | TRBJ1-1 | TRBV4-1 | - | - | TGCGCCAGCAGCCAAGATCCCCGTGGGGGCTCCACTGAAGCTTTCTTT | CASSQDPRGGSTEAFF
12 | TRBJ2-1 | TRBV18 | - | TRBD1 | TGTGCCAGCTCACCACTCCGGGACAGGGAGTTCTTC | CASSPLRDREFF
13 | TRBJ2-7 | TRBV10-3 | - | - | TGTGCCATCAGTGAGCAGGGGCCCTACGAGCAGTACTTC | CAISEQGPYEQYF
13 | TRBJ1-1 | TRBV2 | - | - | TGTGCCAGCTCCTACAGCCTCAACACTGAAGCTTTCTTT | CASSYSLNTEAFF
15 | TRBJ1-5 | TRBV28 | - | TRBD1 | TGTGCCAGCAGGCAGACAGGGGGAGGTTATCAGCCCCAGCATTTT | CASRQTGGGYQPQHF
15 | TRBJ2-5 | TRBV7-8 | once | TRBD2 | TGTGCCAGCAGCTTAGTCCCGGGACTACAAGAGACCCAGTACTTC | CASSLVPGLQETQYF
15 | TRBJ1-2 | TRBV21-1 | once | - | TGTGCCAGCACCGCCCGGGGGGGGGCTAATTATGGCTACACCTTC | CASTARGGANYGYTF
15 | TRBJ2-1 | TRBV14 | once | - | TGTGCCAGCAGCCAAGATCTTCGGAGGGTGGGTGAGCAGTTCTTC | CASSQDLRRVGEQFF
14 | TRBJ1-5 | TRBV30 | - | - | TGTGCCTGGAGTGACGGGACAAGCAATCAGCCCCAGCATTTT | CAWSDGTSNQPQHF
12 | TRBJ2-7 | TRBV7-8 | - | - | TGTGCCAGCAGCCTTAGCGGCTACGAGCAGTACTTC | CASSLSGYEQYF
14 | TRBJ2-1 | TRBV24-1 | - | TRBD1 | TGTGCCACCAGCCGGGACAGCCTATACAATGAGCAGTTCTTC | CATSRDSLYNEQFF
14 | TRBJ2-3 | TRBV3-1/TRBV3-2 | - | - | TGTGCCAGCCGATTTCGCGGGAACACAGATACGCAGTATTTT | CASRFRGNTDTQYF
14 | TRBJ2-7 | TRBV9 | - | TRBD1 | TGTGCCAGCAGCGCCGGACAGGGGGCCGGCGAGCAGTACTTC | CASSAGQGAGEQYF
16 | TRBJ1-5 | TRBV12-2 | - | - | TGTGCAAGTCGCTTCCCCGGACAGGCCCGGGGTCAGCCCCAGCATTTT | CASRFPGQARGQPQHF
17 | TRBJ2-3 | TRBV2 | - | TRBD2 | TGTGCCAGCAGTATCTATCTAGCGGGGGCCAGCACAGATACGCAGTATTTT | CASSIYLAGASTDTQYF
13 | TRBJ1-6 | TRBV10-1 | - | - | TGCGCCAGCAGCCCGCGGGAAGATTCACCCCTCCACTTT | CASSPREDSPLHF
12 | TRBJ2-7 | TRBV28 | - | - | TGTGCCAGCAGCACAGGGAGAAACGAGCAGTACTTC | CASSTGRNEQYF
14 | TRBJ2-5 | TRBV28 | once | - | TGTGCCAGCAGAGAACCGACAGACCAAGAGACCCAGTACTTC | CASREPTDQETQYF
15 | TRBJ2-1 | TRBV4-1 | - | TRBD2 | TGCGCCAGCAGCCAAGCTAGCGGGGCCCTAAATGAGCAGTTCTTC | CASSQASGALNEQFF
16 | TRBJ2-2 | TRBV5-6 | - | - | TGTGCCAGCAGCTTAGGGGGGGCCGGGAACACCGGGGAGCTGTTTTTT | CASSLGGAGNTGELFF
13 | TRBJ2-7 | TRBV18 | - | - | TGTGCCAGCTCACCATGGGGGGAGTACGAGCAGTACTTC | CASSPWGEYEQYF
20 | TRBJ2-2 | TRBV23-1 | once | TRBD1 | TGCGCCAGCAGTCAATCTAGCGAGGAGAACGTCGACAGGGTTGGCGGGGAGCTGTTTTTT | CASSQSSEENVDRVGGELFF
15 | TRBJ2-2 | TRBV27 | - | TRBD2 | TGTGCCAGCAGTTTACGGGGGGGGGCAACCGGGGAGCTGTTTTTT | CASSLRGGATGELFF
15 | TRBJ1-1 | TRBV6-5 | - | - | TGTGCCAGCAGTTACCTCGCCGGGCAGGGATATGAAGCTTTCTTT | CASSYLAGQGYEAFF
15 | TRBJ1-2 | TRBV27 | - | - | TGTGCCAGCAAGGGACTTTCGACTTCTAACTATGGCTACACCTTC | CASKGLSTSNYGYTF
16 | TRBJ1-6 | TRBV19 | - | - | TGTGCCAGTAGTATCGGACCGGGAGCCCCTAATTCACCCCTCCACTTT | CASSIGPGAPNSPLHF
14 | TRBJ2-1 | TRBV4-1 | - | TRBD1 | TGCGCCAGCAGCCAATATGGACAGGGGAATGAGCAGTTCTTC | CASSQYGQGNEQFF
15 | TRBJ1-1 | TRBV5-1 | - | TRBD1 | TGCGCCAGCAGTTTGGTGGACAGGGGAGGGACTGAAGCTTTCTTT | CASSLVDRGGTEAFF
13 | TRBJ2-5 | TRBV2 | - | TRBD1 | TGTGCCAGCAGTGTGGACAGGGGCGAGACCCAGTACTTC | CASSVDRGETQYF